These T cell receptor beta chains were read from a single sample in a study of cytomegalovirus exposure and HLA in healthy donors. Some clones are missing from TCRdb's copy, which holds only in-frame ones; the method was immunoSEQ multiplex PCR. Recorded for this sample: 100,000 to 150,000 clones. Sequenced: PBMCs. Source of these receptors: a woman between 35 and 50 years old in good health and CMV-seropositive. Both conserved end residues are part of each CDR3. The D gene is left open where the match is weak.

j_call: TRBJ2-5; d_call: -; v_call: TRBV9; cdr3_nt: TGTGCCAGCAGCGTAGTTGGCAGGCTACAAGAGACCCAGTACTTC; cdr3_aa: CASSVVGRLQETQYF
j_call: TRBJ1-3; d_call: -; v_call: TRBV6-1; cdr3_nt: TGTGCCAGCAGTGAAATGGAGGGAGCCTCTGGAAACACCATATATTTT; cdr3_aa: CASSEMEGASGNTIYF
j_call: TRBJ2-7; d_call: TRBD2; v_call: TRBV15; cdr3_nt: TGTGCCACCAGCAGATCCGGGACTACCTACGAGCAGTACTTC; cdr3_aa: CATSRSGTTYEQYF
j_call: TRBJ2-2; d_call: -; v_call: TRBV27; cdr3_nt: TGTGCCAGCAGTTTCGCACTGGGGAGGCGGAACACCGGGGAGCTGTTTTTT; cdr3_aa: CASSFALGRRNTGELFF
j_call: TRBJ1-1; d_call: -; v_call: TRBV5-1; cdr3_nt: TGCGCCAGCAGCTTCGTTCCGGGGGGCGACGGTGAAGCTTTCTTT; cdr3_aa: CASSFVPGGDGEAFF
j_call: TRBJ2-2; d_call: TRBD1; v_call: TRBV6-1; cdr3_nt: TGTGCCAGCAGTGAGGTGAGGGGGCGAAGAGCCGGGGAGCTGTTTTTT; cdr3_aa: CASSEVRGRRAGELFF
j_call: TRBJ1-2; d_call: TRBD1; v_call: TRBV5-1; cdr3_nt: TGCGCCAGCAGCCCAGGGGGTGATTATGGCTACACCTTC; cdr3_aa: CASSPGGDYGYTF
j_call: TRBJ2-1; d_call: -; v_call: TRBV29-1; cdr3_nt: TGCAGCGTTGAACCAGGAGGCAATGAGCAGTTCTTC; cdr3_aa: CSVEPGGNEQFF
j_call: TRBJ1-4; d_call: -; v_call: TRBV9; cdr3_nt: TGTGCCTATTCGGGGGACCCGCCGAATGAAAAACTGTTTTTT; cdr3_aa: CAYSGDPPNEKLFF
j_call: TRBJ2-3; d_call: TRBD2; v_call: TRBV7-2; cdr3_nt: TGTGCCAGCAGCCTGGGACTAGCCGACACAGATACGCAGTATTTT; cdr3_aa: CASSLGLADTDTQYF
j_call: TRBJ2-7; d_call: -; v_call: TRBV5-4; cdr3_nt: TGTGCCAGCAGCCCCAGGCCTCTTCGCGAGCAGTACTTC; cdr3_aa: CASSPRPLREQYF
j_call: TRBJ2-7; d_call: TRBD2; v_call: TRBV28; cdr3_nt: TGTGCCAGCAGTCCCACCCAGACTAGCGGGTACGAGCAGTACTTC; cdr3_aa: CASSPTQTSGYEQYF
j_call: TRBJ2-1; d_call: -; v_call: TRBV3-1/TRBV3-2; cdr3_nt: TGTACGGCCGGGGGTGAGCAGTTCTTC; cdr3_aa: CTAGGEQFF
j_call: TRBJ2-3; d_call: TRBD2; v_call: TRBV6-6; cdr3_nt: TGTGCCAGCAGTTACGGGACTACTAGCACAGATACGCAGTATTTT; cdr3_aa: CASSYGTTSTDTQYF
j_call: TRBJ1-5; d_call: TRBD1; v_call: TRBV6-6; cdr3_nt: TGTGCCAGCAGTCACAGGACAGGGGGCAATCAGCCCCAGCATTTT; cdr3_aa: CASSHRTGGNQPQHF
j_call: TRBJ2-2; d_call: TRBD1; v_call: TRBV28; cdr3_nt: TGTGCCAGCAGTTCTGACAGGGTCTGGGACACCGGGGAGCTGTTTTTT; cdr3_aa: CASSSDRVWDTGELFF
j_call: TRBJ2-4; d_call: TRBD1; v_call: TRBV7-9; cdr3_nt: TGTGCCAGCAGCTTAAGGACAGGGCAGGCAAACATTCAGTACTTC; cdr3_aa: CASSLRTGQANIQYF
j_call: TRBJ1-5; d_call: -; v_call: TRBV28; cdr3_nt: TGTGCCAGCAGTCCTCCCGTCAATCAGCCCCAGCATTTT; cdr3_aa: CASSPPVNQPQHF
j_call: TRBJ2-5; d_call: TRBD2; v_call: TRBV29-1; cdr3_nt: TGCAGCGTTGGGGTAGCGGGAGGACAAGAGACCCAGTACTTC; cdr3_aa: CSVGVAGGQETQYF
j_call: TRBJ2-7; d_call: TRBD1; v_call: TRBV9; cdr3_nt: TGTGCCAGCAGCGTATCCGGGACAGGCGCCTACGAGCAGTACTTC; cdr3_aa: CASSVSGTGAYEQYF
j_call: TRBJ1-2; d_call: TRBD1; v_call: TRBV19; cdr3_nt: TGTGCCAGTAGTGAGCTGACAGGGCAGTATGGCTACACCTTC; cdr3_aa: CASSELTGQYGYTF
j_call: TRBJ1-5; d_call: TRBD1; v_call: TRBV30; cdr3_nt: TGTGCCTGGAGTGTAGGGACAGGGGGCCTCATTAGCAATCAGCCCCAGCATTTT; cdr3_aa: CAWSVGTGGLISNQPQHF
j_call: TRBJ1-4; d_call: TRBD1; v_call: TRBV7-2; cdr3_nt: TGTGCCAGCAGCTTGTCGGGACAGATAACTAATGAAAAACTGTTTTTT; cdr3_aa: CASSLSGQITNEKLFF